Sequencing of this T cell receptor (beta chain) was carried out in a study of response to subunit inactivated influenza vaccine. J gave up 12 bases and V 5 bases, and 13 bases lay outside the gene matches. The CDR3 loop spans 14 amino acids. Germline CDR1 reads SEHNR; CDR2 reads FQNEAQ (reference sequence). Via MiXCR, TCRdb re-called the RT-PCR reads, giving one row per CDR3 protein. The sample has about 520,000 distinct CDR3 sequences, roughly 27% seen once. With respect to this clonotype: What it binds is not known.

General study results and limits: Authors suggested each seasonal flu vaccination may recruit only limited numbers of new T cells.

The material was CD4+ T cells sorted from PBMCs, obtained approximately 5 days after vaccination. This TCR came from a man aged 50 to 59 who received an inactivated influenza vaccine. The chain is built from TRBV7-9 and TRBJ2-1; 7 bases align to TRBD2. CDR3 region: CASSQGAAGTWQFF. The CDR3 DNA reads TGTGCCAGCAGCCAAGGGGCAGCGGGAACGTGGCAGTTCTTC.